This T cell receptor (beta chain) was sequenced in a study of identical twins. The study's findings and limits: For out-of-frame alpha sequences shared by twins, low generation probability was in excess.

There are many counts of this clonotype. Its antigen is as yet unknown. This CDR3 region has 16 residues. V lost 0 bases and J lost 8; bases outside the gene matches: 11. In germline, CDR1 is ENHRY, CDR2 SYGVKD. MiXCR was run by TCRdb on the 5' RACE reads, yielding one entry per CDR3 protein. The sample lists approximately 700,000 distinct CDR3 sequences, 5.5% to 7.5% occurring once. Specimen: naive T cells sorted from blood. The V gene is TRBV10-3, the J gene TRBJ1-2; TRBD1 aligns across 8 bases. This TCR derives from a young man in good health. The CDR3 here is CAISESAQGEIGGYTF. Written as DNA, the CDR3 is TGTGCCATCAGTGAGTCGGCACAGGGGGAAATCGGGGGCTACACCTTC.